Listed below are T cell receptor beta chains from one sample, sequenced in a study of blood T cell repertoires in COVID-19. The table came from immunoSEQ multiplex PCR; TCRdb's copy has only in-frame clones and leaves some out. The sample records roughly 150,000 clones, more than 75% being singletons. Material for sequencing was peripheral blood. The receptors derive from a woman aged 60-75 years with COVID-19, enrolled during active disease. CDR3s include the opening cysteine and the closing phenylalanine or tryptophan. D genes are given only for firm matches. A row's size may be missing; if present it is once, few, many or a size class.

CDR3nt: TGTGCCAGCAGAAGTGAGGGCTCTGGGGCCAACGTCCTGACTTTC; CDR3aa: CASRSEGSGANVLTF; v_gene: TRBV9; len: 15; abundance: -; d_gene: -; j_gene: TRBJ2-6
CDR3nt: TGTGCCAGCAGCGTAGATCAGGGGAGCACTGAAGCTTTCTTT; CDR3aa: CASSVDQGSTEAFF; v_gene: TRBV9; len: 14; abundance: -; d_gene: -; j_gene: TRBJ1-1
CDR3nt: TGCGCCAGCAGGGTCGACGATCGGGTAAAGGGCTACACCTTC; CDR3aa: CASRVDDRVKGYTF; v_gene: TRBV5-1; len: 14; abundance: once; d_gene: -; j_gene: TRBJ1-2
CDR3nt: TGTGCCAGCAGCTTACGGGCGGGAGCTGTCCAGAATGAGCAGTTCTTC; CDR3aa: CASSLRAGAVQNEQFF; v_gene: TRBV7-3; len: 16; abundance: -; d_gene: TRBD2; j_gene: TRBJ2-1
CDR3nt: TGCGCCAGCAGTGAGTCAGGGACAGCGAGTGAAAAACTGTTTTTT; CDR3aa: CASSESGTASEKLFF; v_gene: TRBV10-2; len: 15; abundance: -; d_gene: TRBD1; j_gene: TRBJ1-4
CDR3nt: TGCGCCAGCACCCCCTATGGGGCGAATGAAAAACTGTTTTTT; CDR3aa: CASTPYGANEKLFF; v_gene: TRBV23-1; len: 14; abundance: once; d_gene: -; j_gene: TRBJ1-4
CDR3nt: TGTGCCAGCAGCGACTCTGGCAGCGGGAGGGCCAATGAGCAGTTCTTC; CDR3aa: CASSDSGSGRANEQFF; v_gene: TRBV7-9; len: 16; abundance: -; d_gene: TRBD2; j_gene: TRBJ2-1
CDR3nt: TGTGCCAGCACCCATACCGGGGAGCTGTTTTTT; CDR3aa: CASTHTGELFF; v_gene: TRBV6-6; len: 11; abundance: -; d_gene: -; j_gene: TRBJ2-2
CDR3nt: TGTGCCAGCAGCGTAGACGGGGGGGGAAATCAGCCCCAGCATTTT; CDR3aa: CASSVDGGGNQPQHF; v_gene: TRBV9; len: 15; abundance: -; d_gene: -; j_gene: TRBJ1-5
CDR3nt: TGTGCCAGCAGCCAAGATAAGGGGATAGCCAAAAACATTCAGTACTTC; CDR3aa: CASSQDKGIAKNIQYF; v_gene: TRBV14; len: 16; abundance: -; d_gene: -; j_gene: TRBJ2-4
CDR3nt: TGTGCCAGCAGCCGGGTTAACTATGGCTACACCTTC; CDR3aa: CASSRVNYGYTF; v_gene: TRBV7-2; len: 12; abundance: -; d_gene: -; j_gene: TRBJ1-2
CDR3nt: TGTGCCAGCAGCGCCGGCAGGGGAGGGACTGAAGCTTTCTTT; CDR3aa: CASSAGRGGTEAFF; v_gene: TRBV7-3; len: 14; abundance: once; d_gene: -; j_gene: TRBJ1-1
CDR3nt: TGTGCCAGCAGCCCGAGGGACAGGTTAATGGCCGGGGAGCTGTTTTTT; CDR3aa: CASSPRDRLMAGELFF; v_gene: TRBV13; len: 16; abundance: -; d_gene: TRBD1; j_gene: TRBJ2-2
CDR3nt: TGTGCCAGCAGTTACGGGGACAGGTGGGACAATCAGCCCCAGCATTTT; CDR3aa: CASSYGDRWDNQPQHF; v_gene: TRBV6-2/TRBV6-3; len: 16; abundance: -; d_gene: TRBD1; j_gene: TRBJ1-5
CDR3nt: TGTGCCAGCAGCCAAGCCGACAGGGTAAACACCATATATTTT; CDR3aa: CASSQADRVNTIYF; v_gene: TRBV3-1/TRBV3-2; len: 14; abundance: -; d_gene: TRBD1; j_gene: TRBJ1-3
CDR3nt: TGTGCCACGGCGAGGCGGGGTCCCACAGATACGCAGTATTTT; CDR3aa: CATARRGPTDTQYF; v_gene: TRBV3-1/TRBV3-2; len: 14; abundance: -; d_gene: -; j_gene: TRBJ2-3
CDR3nt: TGTGCCAGCAGTTTAGATTGGGACAGGGCTGGTGGCTACACCTTC; CDR3aa: CASSLDWDRAGGYTF; v_gene: TRBV27; len: 15; abundance: -; d_gene: TRBD1; j_gene: TRBJ1-2
CDR3nt: TGTGCCAGCAGGACAGGGGAAACGCAGTATTTT; CDR3aa: CASRTGETQYF; v_gene: TRBV2; len: 11; abundance: -; d_gene: TRBD1; j_gene: TRBJ2-3
CDR3nt: TGTGCCAGCAGTACGAACCGGGAGGAGCCACCCCTCCACTTT; CDR3aa: CASSTNREEPPLHF; v_gene: TRBV6-2/TRBV6-3; len: 14; abundance: -; d_gene: -; j_gene: TRBJ1-6
CDR3nt: TGCGCCAGCAGCTCTAACGGAGGGTTAAACGAGCAGTACTTC; CDR3aa: CASSSNGGLNEQYF; v_gene: TRBV5-1; len: 14; abundance: -; d_gene: -; j_gene: TRBJ2-7
CDR3nt: TGTGCCAGCAGCCAAAGGGGTAGCACAGATACGCAGTATTTT; CDR3aa: CASSQRGSTDTQYF; v_gene: TRBV3-1/TRBV3-2; len: 14; abundance: -; d_gene: -; j_gene: TRBJ2-3